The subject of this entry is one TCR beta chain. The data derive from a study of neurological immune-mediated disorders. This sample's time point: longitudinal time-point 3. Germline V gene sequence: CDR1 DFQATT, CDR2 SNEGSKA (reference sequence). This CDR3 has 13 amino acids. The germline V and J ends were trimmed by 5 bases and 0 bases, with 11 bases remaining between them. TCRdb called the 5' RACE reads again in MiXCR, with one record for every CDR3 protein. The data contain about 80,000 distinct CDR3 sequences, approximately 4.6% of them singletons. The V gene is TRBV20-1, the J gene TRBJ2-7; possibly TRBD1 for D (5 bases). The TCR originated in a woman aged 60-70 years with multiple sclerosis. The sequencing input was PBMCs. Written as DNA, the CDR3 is TGCAGTGCTTTCCCAGGGCACTCCTACGAGCAGTACTTC. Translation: CSAFPGHSYEQYF.